This T cell receptor (beta chain) appears in the sequencing data of a study of T cell responses to AZD1222 COVID-19 vaccine. Study observations and caveats: As reported, nearly half of all spike-specific TCRs target variant regions that are unmutated. The breadth and depth of Spike-specific TCRs increased once two AZD1222 doses had been given. Spike was spanned by vaccine-associated CD4 TCRs, which were dominant at 160-218 and 743-854. Most donors were white British, females outnumbered males, and clonal diversity was possibly underestimated.

Between the trimmed V and J ends, which lost 2 bases and 0 bases, there was a span of 7 bases. CDR3 length equals 14 residues. The germline gives CDR1 KGHSH, CDR2 LQKENI. Concerning this clone itself: The antigen remains undetermined.

Using immunoSEQ multiplex PCR, the repertoire was profiled, and TCRdb retains in-frame clones only, with some absent. Of about 180,000 clones detected, 90% appear once; the ten largest clones hold approximately 1.6%. This sequence was found in an adult in good health. The sample was peripheral blood, taken on day 0 of AZD1222 vaccination. The V call is TRBV18, the J call TRBJ1-1; D remains unclear. The CDR3 DNA is TGTGCCAGCTCACCAGGGGATTTGAACACTGAAGCTTTCTTT. It translates to CASSPGDLNTEAFF.